These 21 T cell receptor beta chains were all obtained from the same sample, sequenced in a study of spatial heterogeneity in lung cancer. As for time point: blood at routine non-recurrence follow-up after resection. MiXCR, run by TCRdb on the 5' RACE reads, gives a single entry per CDR3 protein. Among approximately 100,000 distinct CDR3 sequences listed, around 19% were seen once. The source was PBMCs, collected at follow-up. The receptors come from a male donor with early-stage non-small cell lung cancer.

The chain has TRBV20-1 and TRBJ1-5; D might be TRBD1 (5 bases). Germline V gives CDR1 DFQATT, CDR2 SNEGSKA (reference sequence). V was clipped by 3 bases and J by 2 bases, with 14 bases between them. This CDR3 region has 15 residues. The CDR3 DNA follows: TGCAGTGCTAGCCGATTCAGGGCGGGCAATCAGCCCCAGCATTTT. Amino acid sequence: CSASRFRAGNQPQHF.

Details on this clonotype: A read error is possible here, since a much larger clone lies one base away. The rearrangement uses TRBV29-1 and TRBJ2-3; 9 bases map to TRBD2. Germline CDR1 and CDR2: SQVTM and ANQGSEA. The CDR3 loop spans 14 amino acids. CDR3 protein: CSGTGSGGTDMQYF. The CDR3 bases are TGCAGCGGGACGGGCAGCGGGGGGACAGATATGCAGTATTTT.

V usage is TRBV20-1 and J usage is TRBJ2-7; TRBD2 agrees at 10 bases. This CDR3 is built from 17 residues. Germline V gene lookup returns CDR1 DFQATT and CDR2 SNEGSKA (reference sequence). V lost 3 bases, J lost 4 bases, and 15 bases stayed unmatched. CDR3 residues: CSASASGRGDFLYEQYF. The CDR3 region has the DNA TGCAGTGCTAGTGCTAGCGGGAGAGGTGATTTTTTGTACGAGCAGTACTTC.

V is TRBV20-1 and J is TRBJ1-1; 10 nucleotides agree with TRBD1. This CDR3 has 14 amino acids. Germline V gene data show CDR1 as DFQATT and CDR2 as SNEGSKA (reference sequence). The CDR3, as DNA: TGCAGGGCCCGACAGGGGGCAGAGGACACTGAAGCTTTCTTT. It encodes CRARQGAEDTEAFF.

The chain couples TRBV20-1 to TRBJ2-5; D gene ambiguous. Trimming took 3 bases from V and 3 from J, leaving 8 bases between them. CDR1 is DFQATT and CDR2 is SNEGSKA in the germline V gene (reference sequence). This CDR3 is built from 12 residues. Here the CDR3 DNA reads TGCAGTGCTAGTAAGCAGGAAGAGACCCAGTACTTC. This sequence encodes CSASKQEETQYF.

This clonotype was counted between two and nine times. The V gene is TRBV10-2, the J gene TRBJ2-5; D gene uncertain. CDR1 is WSHSY and CDR2 is SAAADI in the germline V gene. This CDR3 has 12 amino acids. Trimming took 3 bases from V and 3 from J, leaving 5 bases between them. The CDR3 loop is CASSDQEETQYF. The CDR3, as DNA: TGCGCCAGCAGTGACCAGGAAGAGACCCAGTACTTC.

This clonotype was observed a handful of times. The rearrangement uses TRBV4-1 and TRBJ2-5; a possible D gene is TRBD2 (6 bases). The CDR3 runs to 16 residues. Germline V CDR1 and CDR2: MGHRA, YSYEKL. Trimming shortened V by 4 bases and J by 1 base, and 16 bases separated the two germline ends. The CDR3 DNA reads TGCGCCAGCAGCCCAACGGGCGGGCGGGGCCAAGAGACCCAGTACTTC. Amino acids: CASSPTGGRGQETQYF.

In its sample, this clonotype was seen a few times. A junction end diverges from the germline sequence, so it may reflect a read error. CDR3 coding DNA: TGCAATGCTAGAGATGATGGGGCCCGGCTAGCGGCAAGCTCCTACAATGAGCAGTTCTTC. It yields the protein CNARDDGARLAASSYNEQFF. The chain couples TRBV20-1 to TRBJ2-1, with 7 bases that match TRBD2. The CDR3 extends over 20 amino acids. Looked up from germline, CDR1 is DFQATT and CDR2 is SNEGSKA (reference sequence).

The CDR3 nucleotides are TGTGCCAGCTCACTCCCCTCCGGGACCAAAAACATTCAGTACTTC. Its protein is CASSLPSGTKNIQYF. V usage is TRBV18 and J usage is TRBJ2-4, with D possibly matching TRBD2 (5 bases). Between the trimmed V and J ends, which lost 4 bases and 2 bases, there was a span of 12 bases. CDR1 and CDR2 (germline): KGHSH, LQKENI. The CDR3 is 15 residues long.

The chain is built from TRBV11-2 and TRBJ2-5; 9 nucleotides match TRBD2. V gave up 5 bases and J gave up 1 base; unmatched junction bases: 8. The CDR3 has 16 amino acids. Germline loops: CDR1 SGHAT, CDR2 FQNNGV. CDR3: CASSDLAGFGQETQYF. The DNA of the CDR3 is TGTGCCAGCAGCGATCTAGCGGGATTTGGCCAAGAGACCCAGTACTTC.

This chain connects TRBV5-1 to TRBJ2-3; 9 bases fit TRBD2. The CDR3 runs 15 residues. Germline assignment: CDR1 SGHRS and CDR2 YFSETQ. V lost 1 base, J lost 1 base, and 1 base stayed unmatched. The CDR3 region has the DNA TGCGCCAGCAGCTTGCCTAGCGGGGGCACAGATACGCAGTATTTT. This codes for CASSLPSGGTDTQYF.

Here the CDR3 reads CASTPVSGNTIYF. The CDR3 DNA reads TGTGCCAGCACCCCAGTCTCTGGAAACACCATATATTTT. The gene calls are TRBV11-2 and TRBJ1-3; D is unresolved. The CDR3 loop spans 13 amino acids. The germline CDR1 and CDR2 sequences are SGHAT and FQNNGV. Deletions cut 7 bases from V and 0 bases from J, with 7 bases between.

This clonotype was found a few times. The V call is TRBV6-2 or TRBV6-3, the J call TRBJ2-7; D is ambiguous. CDR3 length: 13 residues. The germline V and J ends were trimmed by 0 bases and 4 bases, with 7 bases remaining between them. Per germline, CDR1 MNHEY and CDR2 SVGEGT. The CDR3 coding sequence is TGTGCCAGCAGTTACTCGATCAGTTACGAGCAGTACGTC. Translation: CASSYSISYEQYV.

This chain uses TRBV11-2 with TRBJ2-3; 12 nucleotides agree with TRBD2. V shed 2 bases and J 0 bases; nucleotides not matched to a gene: 6. The CDR3 consists of 18 residues. Germline V gene sequence: CDR1 SGHAT, CDR2 FQNNGV. CDR3 in amino acids: CASSLLASGRVSTDTQYF. The CDR3 nucleotides are TGTGCCAGCAGCTTATTGGCTAGCGGGAGGGTCAGCACAGATACGCAGTATTTT.

As to this clonotype: An end of the junction differs from the germline gene, which may be a read error. The chain joins TRBV7-9 to TRBJ1-2, with 7 bases matching TRBD1. The CDR3 is 12 amino acids. Germline V gene lookup returns CDR1 SEHNR and CDR2 FQNEAQ (reference sequence). The CDR3 DNA follows: TGTGCCAGCAGCTCTGGGACAGTTGGCTACTCCTTC. Residues: CASSSGTVGYSF.

This clonotype was detected many times. The rearrangement links TRBV7-9 to TRBJ2-5; D gene ambiguous. Trimming took off 3 bases at V and 5 bases at J, with 10 bases between the two ends. This CDR3 is built from 13 residues. Germline CDR1 SEHNR, CDR2 FQNEAQ (reference sequence). CDR3 sequence reads: CASSFTSPETQYF. In DNA form, the CDR3 reads TGTGCCAGCAGCTTCACTTCCCCTGAGACCCAGTACTTC.

The rearrangement links TRBV15 to TRBJ1-3; D not certain. Per the germline V gene, CDR1 is LNHNV and CDR2 is YYDKDF (reference sequence). The V end lost 1 base, the J end lost 2 bases, and 6 bases lay between the germline ends. The CDR3 extends over 14 amino acids. CDR3 sequence reads: CATSRVRTGNTIYF. In nucleotides, the CDR3 is TGTGCCACCAGCAGAGTGAGGACTGGAAACACCATATATTTT.

The sample holds one count of this clonotype. The V gene is TRBV6-5, the J gene TRBJ2-7; TRBD1 is a possible D gene (5 bases). The CDR3 is made up of 14 amino acids. The germline V gene encodes CDR1 MNHEY and CDR2 SVGAGI. Trimming took off 4 bases at V and 2 bases at J, with 12 bases between the two ends. CDR3 nucleotides: TGTGCCAGCAGTTCCGCCAGGGAAGCCTACGAGCAGTACTTC. Its translation: CASSSAREAYEQYF.

V gene TRBV27 combines with J gene TRBJ1-2; 7 bases fit TRBD1. This CDR3 contains 18 residues. Germline V gene lookup returns CDR1 MNHEY and CDR2 SMNVEV (reference sequence). V lost 3 bases to trimming and J lost 0 bases; unmatched junction nucleotides: 13. The CDR3 protein is CASSFQVHPGQTNYGYTF. CDR3 nucleotide sequence: TGTGCCAGCAGTTTCCAGGTCCACCCGGGACAGACTAACTATGGCTACACCTTC.

CDR3 amino acids: CSVPISGVQETQYF. The CDR3 coding sequence is TGCAGTGTTCCCATTAGCGGGGTCCAAGAGACCCAGTACTTC. The V call is TRBV20-1, the J call TRBJ2-5; 8 positions match TRBD2. Per the germline V gene, CDR1 is DFQATT and CDR2 is SNEGSKA (reference sequence). The CDR3 loop spans 14 amino acids. After removal of 7 bases from V and 1 base from J, the junction contained 8 bases not matched to a gene.

This clonotype was detected only a few times. The chain uses TRBV2 and TRBJ2-2; D call uncertain. The CDR3 runs 14 residues. Trimming removed 1 base from V and 1 base from J, with 4 bases in between. Per germline, CDR1 SNHLY and CDR2 FYNNEI. Here the CDR3 DNA reads TGTGCCAGCAGTGAAGTCCGGAACACCGGGGAGCTGTTTTTT. This encodes CASSEVRNTGELFF.